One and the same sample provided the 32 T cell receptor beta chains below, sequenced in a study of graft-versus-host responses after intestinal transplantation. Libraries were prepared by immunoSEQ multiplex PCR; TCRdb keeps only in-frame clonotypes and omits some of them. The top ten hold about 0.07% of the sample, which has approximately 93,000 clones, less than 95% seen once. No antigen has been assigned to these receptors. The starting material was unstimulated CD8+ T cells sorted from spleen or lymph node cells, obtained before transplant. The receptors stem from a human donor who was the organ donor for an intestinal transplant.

This CDR3 is CASSLLGGEYYGYTF. CDR3 coding DNA: TGTGCCAGCAGCTTACTTGGCGGAGAGTACTATGGCTACACCTTC. This chain links TRBV11-2 with TRBJ1-2; D is unclear. V lost 2 bases, J lost 3 bases, and 13 bases lay in between. Germline values: CDR1 SGHAT, CDR2 FQNNGV. This CDR3 is 15 amino acids long.

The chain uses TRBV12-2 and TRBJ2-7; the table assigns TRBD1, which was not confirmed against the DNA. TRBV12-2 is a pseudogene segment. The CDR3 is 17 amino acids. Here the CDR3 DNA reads TGTGCAAGTCGCTTAGGGGCTCCGATAGGGGTCTCCTACGAGCAGTACTTC. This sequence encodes CASRLGAPIGVSYEQYF.

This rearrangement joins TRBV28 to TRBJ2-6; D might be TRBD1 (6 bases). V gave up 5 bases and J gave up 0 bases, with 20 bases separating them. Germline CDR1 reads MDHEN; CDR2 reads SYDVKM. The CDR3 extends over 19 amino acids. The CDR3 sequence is CASSGIGDTSYSGANVLTF. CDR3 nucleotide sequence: TGTGCCAGCAGTGGCATCGGGGACACCTCTTACTCTGGGGCCAACGTCCTGACTTTC.

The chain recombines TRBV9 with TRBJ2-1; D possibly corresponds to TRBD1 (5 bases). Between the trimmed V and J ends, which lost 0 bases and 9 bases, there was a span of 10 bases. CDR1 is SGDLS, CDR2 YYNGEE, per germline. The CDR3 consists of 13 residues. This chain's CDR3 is CASSVGTSTEQFF. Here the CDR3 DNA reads TGTGCCAGCAGCGTAGGGACATCTACTGAGCAGTTCTTC.

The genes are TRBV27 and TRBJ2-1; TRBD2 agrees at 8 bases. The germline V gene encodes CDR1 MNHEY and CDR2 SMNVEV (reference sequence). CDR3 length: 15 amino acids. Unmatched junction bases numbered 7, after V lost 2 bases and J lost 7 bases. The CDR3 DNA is TGTGCCAGCAGTTTAATCCGGGGGGGGGCGAATGAGCAGTTCTTC. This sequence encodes CASSLIRGGANEQFF.

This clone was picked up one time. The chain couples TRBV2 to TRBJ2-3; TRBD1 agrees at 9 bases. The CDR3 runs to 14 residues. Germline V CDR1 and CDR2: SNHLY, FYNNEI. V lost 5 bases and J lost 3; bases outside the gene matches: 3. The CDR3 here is CASSRTGDTDTQYF. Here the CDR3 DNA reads TGTGCCAGCAGTAGGACAGGGGATACAGATACGCAGTATTTT.

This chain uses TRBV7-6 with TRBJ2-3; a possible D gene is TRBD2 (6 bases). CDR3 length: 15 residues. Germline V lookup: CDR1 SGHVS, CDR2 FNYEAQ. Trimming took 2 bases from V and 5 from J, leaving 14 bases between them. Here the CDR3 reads CASSLFPGEEDTQYF. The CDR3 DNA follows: TGTGCCAGCAGCTTATTCCCGGGGGAAGAAGATACGCAGTATTTT.

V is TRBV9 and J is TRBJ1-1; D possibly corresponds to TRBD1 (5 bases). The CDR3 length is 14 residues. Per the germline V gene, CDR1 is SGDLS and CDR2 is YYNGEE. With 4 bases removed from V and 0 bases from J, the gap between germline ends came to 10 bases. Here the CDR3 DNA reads TGTGCCAGCAGCATGGGGCAGATGAACACTGAAGCTTTCTTT. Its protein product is CASSMGQMNTEAFF.

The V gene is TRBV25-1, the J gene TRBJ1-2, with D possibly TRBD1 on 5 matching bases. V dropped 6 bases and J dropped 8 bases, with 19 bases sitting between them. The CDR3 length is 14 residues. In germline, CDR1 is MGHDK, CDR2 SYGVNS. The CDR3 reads CASRPMGGGEGYTF. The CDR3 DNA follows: TGTGCCAGCAGACCTATGGGGGGTGGGGAAGGCTACACCTTC.

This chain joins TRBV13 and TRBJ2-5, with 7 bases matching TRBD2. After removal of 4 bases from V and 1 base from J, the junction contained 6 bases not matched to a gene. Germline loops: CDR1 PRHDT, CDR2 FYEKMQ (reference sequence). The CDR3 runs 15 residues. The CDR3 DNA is TGTGCCAGCAGCTCCAGCGGGGCGGTCCAAGAGACCCAGTACTTC. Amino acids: CASSSSGAVQETQYF.

CDR3 protein: CASSLGTGTYYGYTF. The CDR3 coding sequence is TGTGCCAGCAGCTTAGGGACAGGGACGTACTATGGCTACACCTTC. V and J are TRBV5-6 and TRBJ1-2; 9 positions match TRBD1. This CDR3 is built from 15 residues. V was pared by 2 bases and J by 3 bases, with 5 bases of the junction left unmatched. Germline lookup yields CDR1 SGHDT and CDR2 YYEEEE. Supplemented by reference TRBV5-6 and TRBJ1-2, the full variable domain reads DAGVTQSPTHLIKTRGQQVTLRCSPKSGHDTVSWYQQALGQGPQFIFQYYEEEERQRGNFPDRFSGHQFPNYSSELNVNALLLGDSALYLCASSLGTGTYYGYTFGSGTRLTVV.

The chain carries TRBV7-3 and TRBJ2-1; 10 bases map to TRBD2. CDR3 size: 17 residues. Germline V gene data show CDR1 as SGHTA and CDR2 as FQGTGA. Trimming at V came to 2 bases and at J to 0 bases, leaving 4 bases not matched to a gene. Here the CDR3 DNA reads TGTGCCAGCAGCTTAGTAGCGGGAGGATACTCCTACAATGAGCAGTTCTTC. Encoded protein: CASSLVAGGYSYNEQFF.

DNA for the CDR3: TGTGCCTGGAGTCTGGACAGGGGGCGAGTGTACTTATATGGCTACACCTTC. Protein: CAWSLDRGRVYLYGYTF. The J gene is TRBJ1-2, the V gene TRBV30, with 11 bases lining up with TRBD1. Germline CDR1 and CDR2: GTSNPN and SVGIG (reference sequence). The CDR3 runs to 17 residues. Trimming removed 2 bases from V and 5 bases from J; junction bases left unmatched: 13.

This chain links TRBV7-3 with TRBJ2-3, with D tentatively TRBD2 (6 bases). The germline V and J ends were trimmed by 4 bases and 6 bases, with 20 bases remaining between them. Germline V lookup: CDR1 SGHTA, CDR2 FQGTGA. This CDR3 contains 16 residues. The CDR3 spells CASSSSLANGGDTQYF. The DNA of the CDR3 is TGTGCCAGCAGCTCCTCATTAGCAAATGGGGGGGATACGCAGTATTTT.

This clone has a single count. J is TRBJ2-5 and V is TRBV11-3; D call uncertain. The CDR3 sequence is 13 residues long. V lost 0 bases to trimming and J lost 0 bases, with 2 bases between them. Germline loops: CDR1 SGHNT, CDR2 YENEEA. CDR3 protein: CASSLDYQETQYF. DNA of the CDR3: TGTGCCAGCAGCTTAGACTACCAAGAGACCCAGTACTTC.

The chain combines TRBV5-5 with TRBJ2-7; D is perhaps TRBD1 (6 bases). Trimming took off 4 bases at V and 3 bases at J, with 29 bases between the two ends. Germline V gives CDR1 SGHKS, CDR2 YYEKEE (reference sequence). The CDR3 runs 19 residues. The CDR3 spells CASSPVGGAQPLKNYEQYF. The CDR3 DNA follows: TGTGCCAGCAGCCCTGTAGGGGGAGCCCAACCCCTGAAGAACTACGAGCAGTACTTC.

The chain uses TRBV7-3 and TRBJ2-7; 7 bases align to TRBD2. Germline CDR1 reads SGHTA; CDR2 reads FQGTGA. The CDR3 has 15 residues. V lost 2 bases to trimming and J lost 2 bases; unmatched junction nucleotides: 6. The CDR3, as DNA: TGTGCCAGCAGCTTAGGCGAGCGGGGCACCTACGAGCAGTACTTC. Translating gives CASSLGERGTYEQYF.

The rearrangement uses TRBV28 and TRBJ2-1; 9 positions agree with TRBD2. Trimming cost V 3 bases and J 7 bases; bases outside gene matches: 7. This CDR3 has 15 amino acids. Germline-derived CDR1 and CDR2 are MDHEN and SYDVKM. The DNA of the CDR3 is TGTGCCAGCAGTTTTAGCGGGAGAGGTACGAATGAGCAGTTCTTC. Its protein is CASSFSGRGTNEQFF.

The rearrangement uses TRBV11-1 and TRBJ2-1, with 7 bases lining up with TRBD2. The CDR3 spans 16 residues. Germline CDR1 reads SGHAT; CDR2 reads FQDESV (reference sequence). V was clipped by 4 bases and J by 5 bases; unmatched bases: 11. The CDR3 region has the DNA TGTGCCAGCAGCTCCGTCCGAGGACTAGTTAACAATGAGCAGTTCTTC. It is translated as CASSSVRGLVNNEQFF.

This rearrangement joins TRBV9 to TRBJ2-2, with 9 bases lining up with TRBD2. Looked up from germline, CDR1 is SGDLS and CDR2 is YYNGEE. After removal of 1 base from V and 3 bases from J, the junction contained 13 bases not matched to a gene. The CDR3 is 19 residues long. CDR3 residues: CASSVSGSGRFGDTGELFF. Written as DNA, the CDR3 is TGTGCCAGCAGCGTATCGGGTAGCGGGAGATTTGGTGACACCGGGGAGCTGTTTTTT.

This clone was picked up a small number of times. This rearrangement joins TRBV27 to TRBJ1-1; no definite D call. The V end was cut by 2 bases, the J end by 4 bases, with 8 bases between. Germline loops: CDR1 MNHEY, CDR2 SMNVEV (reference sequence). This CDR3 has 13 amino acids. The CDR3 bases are TGTGCCAGCAGTTTACTACAGTCCACTGAAGCTTTCTTT. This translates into CASSLLQSTEAFF.

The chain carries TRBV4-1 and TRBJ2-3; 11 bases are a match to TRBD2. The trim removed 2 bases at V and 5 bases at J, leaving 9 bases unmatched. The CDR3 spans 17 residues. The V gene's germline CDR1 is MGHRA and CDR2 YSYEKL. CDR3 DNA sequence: TGCGCCAGCAGCCAAACCATAGCGGGAGGGCCGCAAGATACGCAGTATTTT. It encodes CASSQTIAGGPQDTQYF.

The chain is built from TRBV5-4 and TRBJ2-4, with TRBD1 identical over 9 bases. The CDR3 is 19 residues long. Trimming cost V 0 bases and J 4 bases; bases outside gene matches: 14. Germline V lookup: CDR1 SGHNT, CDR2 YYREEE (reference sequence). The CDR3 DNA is TGTGCCAGCAGCTTGGAATTCAGGAGGACAGGGGATTTAAAAAACATTCAGTACTTC. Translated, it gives CASSLEFRRTGDLKNIQYF. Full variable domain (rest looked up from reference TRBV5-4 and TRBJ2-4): ETGVTQSPTHLIKTRGQQVTLRCSSQSGHNTVSWYQQALGQGPQFIFQYYREEENGRGNFPPRFSGLQFPNYSSELNVNALELDDSALYLCASSLEFRRTGDLKNIQYFGAGTRLSVL.

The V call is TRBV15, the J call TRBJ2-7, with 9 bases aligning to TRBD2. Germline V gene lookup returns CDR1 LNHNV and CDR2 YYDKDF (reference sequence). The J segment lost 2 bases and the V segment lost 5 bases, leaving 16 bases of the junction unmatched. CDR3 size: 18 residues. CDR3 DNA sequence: TGTGCCACCAGCGGGTGGCGGGAGGGCCATAAGGTAGCCTACGAGCAGTACTTC. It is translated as CATSGWREGHKVAYEQYF.

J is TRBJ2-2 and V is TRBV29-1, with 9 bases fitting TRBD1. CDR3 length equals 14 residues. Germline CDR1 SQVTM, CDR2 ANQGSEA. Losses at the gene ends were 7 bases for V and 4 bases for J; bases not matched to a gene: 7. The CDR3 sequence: CSAEGTGLTGELFF. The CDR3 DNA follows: TGCAGCGCGGAGGGGACAGGGCTCACCGGGGAGCTGTTTTTT.

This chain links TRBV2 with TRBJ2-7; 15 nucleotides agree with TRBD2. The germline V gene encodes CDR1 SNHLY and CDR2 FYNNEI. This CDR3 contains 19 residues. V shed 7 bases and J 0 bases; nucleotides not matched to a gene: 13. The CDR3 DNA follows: TGTGCCAGCATTAAAAAAAGGACTAGCGGGGGGGCCCTCTCCTACGAGCAGTACTTC. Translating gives CASIKKRTSGGALSYEQYF. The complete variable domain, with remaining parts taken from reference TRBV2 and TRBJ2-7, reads EPEVTQTPSHQVTQMGQEVILRCVPISNHLYFYWYRQILGQKVEFLVSFYNNEISEKSEIFDDQFSVERPDGSNFTLKIRSTKLEDSAMYFCASIKKRTSGGALSYEQYFGPGTRLTVT.

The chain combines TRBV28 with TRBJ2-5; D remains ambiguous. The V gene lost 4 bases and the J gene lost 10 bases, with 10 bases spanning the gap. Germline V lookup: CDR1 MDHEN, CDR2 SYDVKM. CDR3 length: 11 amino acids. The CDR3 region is CASSSGRIQYF. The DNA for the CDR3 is TGTGCCAGCAGTTCTGGCCGTATCCAGTACTTC.

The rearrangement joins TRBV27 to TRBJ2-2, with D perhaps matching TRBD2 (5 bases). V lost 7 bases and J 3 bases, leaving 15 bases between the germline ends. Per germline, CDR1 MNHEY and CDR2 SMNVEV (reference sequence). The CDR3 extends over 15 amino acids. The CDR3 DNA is TGTGCCAGCACCAAAGAGACGGGGTACACCGGGGAGCTGTTTTTT. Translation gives CASTKETGYTGELFF.

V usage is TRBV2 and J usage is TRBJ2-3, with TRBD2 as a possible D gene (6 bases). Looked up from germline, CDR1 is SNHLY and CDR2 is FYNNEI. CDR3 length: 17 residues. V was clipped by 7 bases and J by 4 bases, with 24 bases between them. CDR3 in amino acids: CASIPSLFDRDSDTQYF. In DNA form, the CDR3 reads TGTGCCAGCATTCCGAGTCTTTTTGACCGGGACTCAGATACGCAGTATTTT.

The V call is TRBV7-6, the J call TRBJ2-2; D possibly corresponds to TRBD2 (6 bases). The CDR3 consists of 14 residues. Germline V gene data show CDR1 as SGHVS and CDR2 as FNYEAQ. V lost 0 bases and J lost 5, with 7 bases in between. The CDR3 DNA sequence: TGTGCCAGCAGCTTAGCCCGGGAGACCGGGGAGCTGTTTTTT. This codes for CASSLARETGELFF.

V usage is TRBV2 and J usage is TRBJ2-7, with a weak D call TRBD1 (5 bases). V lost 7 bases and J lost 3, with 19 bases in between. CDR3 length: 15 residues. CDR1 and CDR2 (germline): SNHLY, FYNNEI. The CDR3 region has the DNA TGTGCCAGCACCGACCTTGGGCAGGGCAACTACGAGCAGTACTTC. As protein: CASTDLGQGNYEQYF.

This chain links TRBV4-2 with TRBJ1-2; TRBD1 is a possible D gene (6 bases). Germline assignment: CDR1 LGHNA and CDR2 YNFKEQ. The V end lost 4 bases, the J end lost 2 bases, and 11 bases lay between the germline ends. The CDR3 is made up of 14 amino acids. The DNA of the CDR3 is TGTGCCAGCAGCCGAGGGGACACCAACTATGGCTACACCTTC. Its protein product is CASSRGDTNYGYTF.